The next 31 T cell receptor beta chains were all read from a single sample in a study of T-cell reconstitution after alpha-beta-depleted transplantation in children (dated by TCRdb to 2016 to 2017). The method behind the library was PCR. Sequencing took place on an Illumina HiSeq 2500. TCR library preparation used molecular barcoding, with unique molecular identifiers applied to normalize quantification of the TCRbeta repertoire. TCRdb reworked the public reads: Q25 trimming with fastp, MiXCR clone assembly, productive beta chains retained. For every CDR3 protein sequence, its rows merge into one entry that carries the most common genes and DNA. In this sample the table shows 120,000 or so distinct CDR3 sequences, more than 20% of which occur a single time. Approximately 10% of the sample is held by the ten biggest clonotypes. Per the publication, the treatment or condition label means: allogeneic hematopoietic cell transplantation with graft depleted of TCRalphabeta T cells and CD19 B cells.

The starting material was PBMCs, mostly from graft donor cells, obtained 180 days after TCRalphabeta/CD19-depleted stem cell transplant. The receptors stem from a male patient between 2 and 15 years old who had a stem cell transplant for chronic granulomatous disease, so the T cells may come from the graft donor.

The chain employs TRBV6-5 and TRBJ1-1, with D unresolved. The CDR3 is 13 residues long. V was clipped by 3 bases and J by 3 bases, with 8 bases between them. Germline loops: CDR1 MNHEY, CDR2 SVGAGI. In DNA, the CDR3 is TGTGCCAGCAGTTATGAGGACTACACTGAAGCTTTCTTT. Translating it yields CASSYEDYTEAFF.

Notes on this clonotype: Since a much larger clone is just one base distant, this may be a read error. The chain is built from TRBV29-1 and TRBJ2-1, with D possibly being TRBD2 (5 bases). Trimming left V 8 bases short and J 5 bases short, with 28 bases between. This CDR3 region has 17 residues. Germline CDR1 is SQVTM and CDR2 is ANQGSEA. CDR3: CSTLGLALNGLHNEQFF. The CDR3 bases are TGCAGCACCCTGGGCCTAGCTTTAAACGGTCTCCACAATGAGCAGTTCTTC.

This clonotype appeared many times. The chain carries TRBV28 and TRBJ1-4, with a weak D call TRBD1 (5 bases). Looked up from germline, CDR1 is MDHEN and CDR2 is SYDVKM. The CDR3 runs 14 residues. V lost 4 bases, J lost 5 bases, and 11 bases lay in between. DNA for the CDR3: TGTGCCAGCAGTTCCGGGACTCCAAATGAAAAACTGTTTTTT. It codes for CASSSGTPNEKLFF.

The chain couples TRBV10-3 to TRBJ2-7, with no clear D. The CDR3 loop spans 16 amino acids. V was pared by 2 bases and J by 7 bases, with 21 bases between. The germline CDR1 and CDR2 sequences are ENHRY and SYGVKD. CDR3 DNA sequence: TGTGCCATCAGTGAGAGCCTCCTACCTTCTTACGGGGAGCAGTACTTC. It yields the protein CAISESLLPSYGEQYF.

The rearrangement uses TRBV24-1 and TRBJ2-1; D may be TRBD1 (8 bases). Germline V gene data show CDR1 as KGHDR and CDR2 as SFDVKD. V lost 4 bases, J lost 9 bases, and 18 bases lay in between. CDR3 size: 15 residues. CDR3 amino acids: CATSDDRGGLREQFF. The CDR3 region has the DNA TGTGCCACCAGTGACGACAGGGGAGGGTTGCGTGAGCAGTTCTTC.

This chain joins TRBV10-3 and TRBJ2-1; no clear D gene. Trimming took 3 bases from V and 8 from J, leaving 14 bases between them. CDR3 length: 14 residues. Germline V gene data show CDR1 as ENHRY and CDR2 as SYGVKD. The CDR3 DNA follows: TGTGCCATCAGTGATTTGGCGGTGAATTATGAGCAGTTCTTC. Translated, it gives CAISDLAVNYEQFF.

The genes are TRBV15 and TRBJ2-4; no definite D call. The CDR3 is 12 amino acids. Germline V gives CDR1 LNHNV, CDR2 YYDKDF (reference sequence). V lost 1 base, J lost 6 bases, and 4 bases lay in between. The CDR3 DNA is TGTGCCACCAGCAGAGCTGGAAACATTCAGTACTTC. Protein: CATSRAGNIQYF.

The chain links TRBV6-5 to TRBJ1-2, with D tentatively TRBD1 (5 bases). CDR1 is MNHEY and CDR2 is SVGAGI in the germline V gene. The CDR3 loop spans 12 amino acids. V gave up 5 bases and J gave up 8 bases, with 12 bases separating them. The CDR3 bases are TGTGCCAGCAGTGGGGACCCGGGGGGCTACACCTTC. This gives the protein CASSGDPGGYTF.

The chain is built from TRBV5-6 and TRBJ1-5; tentatively, D is TRBD1 (6 bases). Germline lookup yields CDR1 SGHDT and CDR2 YYEEEE. V was clipped by 0 bases and J by 8 bases, with 15 bases between them. This CDR3 has 15 amino acids. CDR3 nucleotides: TGTGCCAGCAGCTTGGCAGGGGAAGGAGATAAGCCCCAGCATTTT. Protein sequence: CASSLAGEGDKPQHF.

The V call is TRBV19, the J call TRBJ2-4; a possible D gene is TRBD2 (5 bases). This CDR3 is built from 11 residues. V lost 9 bases to trimming and J lost 10 bases, with 13 bases between them. From germline, CDR1 is LNHDA and CDR2 SQIVND (reference sequence). The CDR3 protein is CASRSSGIQYF. The CDR3 nucleotides read TGTGCCAGCAGATCTTCGGGGATTCAGTACTTC.

In this sample, this clonotype turned up many times. V usage is TRBV7-8 and J usage is TRBJ2-7; D not certain. V lost 5 bases and J lost 5, with 13 bases in between. The length of the CDR3 is 13 residues. Germline V gives CDR1 SGHVS, CDR2 FQNEAQ. CDR3 protein: CASSLGPPDEQYF. CDR3 DNA: TGTGCCAGCAGCCTTGGGCCCCCGGACGAGCAGTACTTC.

The rearrangement links TRBV7-2 to TRBJ1-2; 9 nucleotides align to TRBD1. Per germline, CDR1 SGHTA and CDR2 FQGNSA. V lost 5 bases to trimming and J lost 4 bases; unmatched junction nucleotides: 8. The CDR3 spans 15 residues. CDR3 bases: TGTGCCAGCAGCCCTGTACACAGGGGGCCCTATGGCTACACCTTC. It codes for CASSPVHRGPYGYTF.

The chain joins TRBV28 to TRBJ2-3; the D gene is possibly TRBD2 (6 bases). Trimming cost V 6 bases and J 4 bases, with 11 bases left between them. This CDR3 is built from 13 residues. Germline CDR1 reads MDHEN; CDR2 reads SYDVKM. CDR3 sequence: CASSDTSPDTQYF. The CDR3 nucleotides read TGTGCCAGCAGCGATACTAGCCCAGATACGCAGTATTTT.

This clonotype was counted at least ten times. The CDR3 coding sequence is TGCGCCAGCAGCTTCGGGGGTTACGAGCAGTACTTC. Translation: CASSFGGYEQYF. The chain has TRBV5-1 and TRBJ2-7, with D possibly being TRBD2 (6 bases). Trimming shortened V by 2 bases and J by 4 bases, and 7 bases separated the two germline ends. Germline values: CDR1 SGHRS, CDR2 YFSETQ. The CDR3 runs to 12 residues. Based on the CDR3 plus reference TRBV5-1 and TRBJ2-7, the full variable domain is KAGVTQTPRYLIKTRGQQVTLSCSPISGHRSVSWYQQTPGQGLQFLFEYFSETQRNKGNFPGRFSGRQFSNSRSEMNVSTLELGDSALYLCASSFGGYEQYFGPGTRLTVT.

The genes are TRBV29-1 and TRBJ2-3; tentative D call: TRBD1 (6 bases). Germline loops: CDR1 SQVTM, CDR2 ANQGSEA. This CDR3 is 13 amino acids long. The V gene lost 3 bases and the J gene lost 1 base, with 8 bases spanning the gap. Here the CDR3 DNA reads TGCAGCGTTGAGGCAGGGGGCACAGATACGCAGTATTTT. As protein: CSVEAGGTDTQYF.

J is TRBJ1-5 and V is TRBV6-1; unclear D gene. V was shortened by 11 bases and J by 4 bases, with 15 bases between the two germline ends. There are 13 residues in the CDR3. Germline CDR1 reads MNHNS; CDR2 reads SASEGT. The CDR3 bases are TGTGCCGGCGGCCTGACATTAAATCAGCCCCAGCATTTT. This encodes CAGGLTLNQPQHF.

The chain joins TRBV28 to TRBJ2-3; possibly TRBD2 for D (5 bases). The CDR3 has 15 residues. V was shortened by 6 bases and J by 4 bases, with 17 bases between the two germline ends. CDR1 and CDR2 (germline): MDHEN, SYDVKM. CDR3 in DNA: TGTGCCAGCAGCAACGGAGGTGAATGGGCAGATACGCAGTATTTT. This encodes CASSNGGEWADTQYF.

A single count supports this clonotype. This chain connects TRBV7-7 to TRBJ2-2, with 7 bases matching TRBD2. Trimming cost V 6 bases and J 6 bases; bases outside gene matches: 13. The germline CDR1 and CDR2 sequences are SSHAT and FNYEAQ (reference sequence). The CDR3 spans 16 residues. The chain's CDR3 is CASSHTRDYPPGELFF. In DNA, the CDR3 is TGTGCCAGCAGTCATACTCGGGACTATCCTCCCGGGGAGCTGTTTTTT.

This clonotype was seen a handful of times. This chain uses TRBV12-3 or TRBV12-4 with TRBJ1-3, with unresolved D. Trimming took off 4 bases at V and 4 bases at J, with 11 bases between the two ends. This CDR3 contains 14 residues. The CDR3 loop is CASSSREAGNTIYF. The DNA of the CDR3 is TGTGCCAGCAGTTCCCGGGAGGCGGGAAACACCATATATTTT.

This clonotype came up a few times. J is TRBJ1-5 and V is TRBV20-1; D not resolved. This CDR3 has 15 residues. CDR1 DFQATT and CDR2 SNEGSKA come from the germline V gene (reference sequence). Between the trimmed V and J ends, which lost 1 base and 0 bases, there was a span of 10 bases. The CDR3 sequence is CSARGIGYSNQPQHF. The CDR3, as DNA: TGCAGTGCTAGAGGAATAGGTTATAGCAATCAGCCCCAGCATTTT.

This clonotype was counted at least ten times. The chain employs TRBV15 and TRBJ2-3, with 12 bases matching TRBD2. V shed 2 bases, J shed 2 bases, and the junction held 8 bases outside the gene matches. The CDR3 has 18 residues. Germline loops: CDR1 LNHNV, CDR2 YYDKDF (reference sequence). CDR3 nucleotide sequence: TGTGCCACCAGCAGAAAGAGGACTAGCGGGAATCCCACAGATACGCAGTATTTT. This translates into CATSRKRTSGNPTDTQYF.

The chain recombines TRBV5-1 with TRBJ2-7, with TRBD2 identical over 10 bases. CDR3 length: 14 amino acids. J lost 1 base, V lost 5 bases, and 3 bases had no gene match. From germline, CDR1 is SGHRS and CDR2 YFSETQ. CDR3 in amino acids: CASRRTSGSYEQYF. As DNA, the CDR3 is TGCGCCAGCAGACGGACTAGCGGATCCTACGAGCAGTACTTC. Full variable domain (rest looked up from reference TRBV5-1 and TRBJ2-7): KAGVTQTPRYLIKTRGQQVTLSCSPISGHRSVSWYQQTPGQGLQFLFEYFSETQRNKGNFPGRFSGRQFSNSRSEMNVSTLELGDSALYLCASRRTSGSYEQYFGPGTRLTVT.

This clonotype appeared many times. This chain connects TRBV4-1 to TRBJ2-5, with D unresolved. With 1 base removed from V and 1 base from J, the gap between germline ends came to 13 bases. The germline V gene has CDR1 MGHRA and CDR2 YSYEKL. The CDR3 spans 16 residues. The CDR3 DNA reads TGCGCCAGCAGCCAAGCCAAAACCCGCTTCCAAGAGACCCAGTACTTC. Translated: CASSQAKTRFQETQYF.

The rearrangement links TRBV3-1 to TRBJ1-5; 9 nucleotides line up with TRBD1. V lost 4 bases to trimming and J lost 2 bases; unmatched junction nucleotides: 6. Germline V gene data show CDR1 as LGHDT and CDR2 as YNNKEL (reference sequence). CDR3 length equals 16 residues. This CDR3 reads CASSPSRDRGNQPQHF. CDR3 nucleotides: TGTGCCAGCAGCCCAAGCCGGGACAGGGGCAATCAGCCCCAGCATTTT.

The V gene is TRBV9, the J gene TRBJ1-1; possible D gene TRBD1, 6 bases. Trimming stripped 2 bases from V and 3 bases from J, with 8 bases between. From germline, CDR1 is SGDLS and CDR2 YYNGEE. CDR3 length: 13 amino acids. The CDR3 loop reads CASSVGGHTEAFF. CDR3 nucleotide sequence: TGTGCCAGCAGCGTTGGGGGGCACACTGAAGCTTTCTTT.

This clonotype has at least ten counts. The genes are TRBV20-1 and TRBJ2-7; D may be TRBD2 (6 bases). In germline, CDR1 is DFQATT, CDR2 SNEGSKA (reference sequence). This CDR3 has 13 amino acids. V lost 5 bases to trimming and J lost 3 bases, with 14 bases between them. In DNA form, the CDR3 reads TGCAGTGCTGGCCGGGACTTGTACTACGAGCAGTACTTC. This encodes CSAGRDLYYEQYF.

The rearrangement uses TRBV9 and TRBJ2-7, with D tentatively TRBD1 (5 bases). The V end was cut by 3 bases, the J end by 6 bases, with 10 bases between. The CDR3 length is 12 residues. Per the germline V gene, CDR1 is SGDLS and CDR2 is YYNGEE. The CDR3, as DNA: TGTGCCAGCAGCGGGCCGACAGCCGAGCAGTACTTC. This codes for CASSGPTAEQYF.

The sample holds many counts of this clonotype. The chain joins TRBV5-6 to TRBJ2-7, with a tentative D call TRBD1 (5 bases). Trimming left V 4 bases short and J 6 bases short, with 17 bases between. There are 14 residues in the CDR3. The germline V gene encodes CDR1 SGHDT and CDR2 YYEEEE. The CDR3 here is CASSPGVGQIEQYF. The DNA for the CDR3 is TGTGCCAGCAGCCCAGGAGTCGGACAAATCGAGCAGTACTTC.

This clonotype was detected ten times or more. CDR3 region: CASSQVTGGRQPQHF. The DNA for the CDR3 is TGCGCCAGCAGCCAAGTCACAGGGGGCCGTCAGCCCCAGCATTTT. The gene calls are TRBV4-3 and TRBJ1-5; TRBD1 aligns across 9 bases. Germline assignment: CDR1 LGHNA and CDR2 YSLEER. V lost 1 base and J lost 6; bases outside the gene matches: 4. The CDR3 loop spans 15 amino acids.

In this sample, this clonotype turned up a few times. The chain recombines TRBV7-9 with TRBJ1-2; TRBD1 might be the D (5 bases). The V end was cut by 1 base, the J end by 6 bases, with 6 bases between. This CDR3 spans 12 amino acids. Germline lookup yields CDR1 SEHNR and CDR2 FQNEAQ (reference sequence). For the CDR3, the DNA is TGTGCCAGCAGCTTAGGAGGGGATGGCTACACCTTC. Its translation is CASSLGGDGYTF.

The chain links TRBV20-1 to TRBJ2-7; 10 bases align to TRBD1. Trimming took 2 bases from V and 5 from J; bases not matched to a gene: 3. The germline CDR1 and CDR2 sequences are DFQATT and SNEGSKA (reference sequence). This CDR3 is built from 13 residues. CDR3 in amino acids: CSARKDRGNEQYF. The CDR3 DNA reads TGCAGTGCTAGAAAGGACAGGGGGAACGAGCAGTACTTC.